Presented here are 20 T cell receptor beta chains from one specimen sequenced in a study of identical twins. From the 5' RACE reads, TCRdb called clonotypes with MiXCR, one entry per CDR3 protein. The sample lists hundreds of thousands of distinct CDR3 sequences, roughly 18% occurring once. The sample was also reused in another study, on T cells expressing NK-cell markers.

The material sequenced was PBMCs. The receptor source for this set is a woman in her late teens or twenties in good health.

V is TRBV7-9 and J is TRBJ1-1; TRBD1 aligns across 7 bases. Germline V gives CDR1 SEHNR, CDR2 FQNEAQ (reference sequence). V lost 5 bases to trimming and J lost 5 bases; unmatched junction nucleotides: 11. The CDR3 is made up of 15 amino acids. The CDR3 here is CASSPTGTGLTEAFF. The DNA for the CDR3 is TGTGCCAGCAGCCCGACAGGGACGGGGTTGACTGAAGCTTTCTTT.

The chain recombines TRBV5-6 with TRBJ2-7, with 7 bases that match TRBD2. The CDR3 runs 12 residues. J gave up 6 bases and V 3 bases, and 3 bases lay outside the gene matches. CDR1 SGHDT and CDR2 YYEEEE come from the germline V gene. Here the CDR3 reads CASSWGRAEQYF. The CDR3 DNA is TGTGCCAGCAGCTGGGGGAGGGCCGAGCAGTACTTC.

This clonotype was seen only a few times. The chain is built from TRBV7-2 and TRBJ2-7; 10 bases fit TRBD1. Germline V gives CDR1 SGHTA, CDR2 FQGNSA. The V segment lost 5 bases and the J segment 2 bases; nucleotides outside the gene matches: 9. This CDR3 has 16 amino acids. CDR3 sequence: CASSRTSGTGAYEQYF. In DNA form, the CDR3 reads TGTGCCAGCAGCCGAACCTCCGGGACAGGGGCCTACGAGCAGTACTTC.

This chain's CDR3 is CASSRPTGGFRELFF. CDR3 sequence (DNA): TGTGCCAGCAGCCGACCCACAGGGGGTTTCAGGGAGCTGTTTTTT. The V call is TRBV5-6, the J call TRBJ2-2; TRBD1 aligns across 8 bases. The CDR3 length is 15 residues. Germline V gene sequence: CDR1 SGHDT, CDR2 YYEEEE. The V segment lost 4 bases and the J segment 9 bases; nucleotides outside the gene matches: 11.

This clonotype has at least ten counts. The chain employs TRBV5-1 and TRBJ1-1; 8 bases agree with TRBD1. J lost 7 bases, V lost 5 bases, and 7 bases had no gene match. CDR1 is SGHRS and CDR2 is YFSETQ in the germline V gene. The CDR3 totals 13 residues. The CDR3, as DNA: TGCGCCAGCAGTTCGGACAGGGCGTTTGAAGCTTTCTTT. This translates into CASSSDRAFEAFF.

This clonotype was observed a few times. The V and J genes are TRBV5-1 and TRBJ2-5; D gene unclear. Between the trimmed V and J ends, which lost 1 base and 5 bases, there was a span of 12 bases. The CDR3 is 14 residues long. Germline V gene data show CDR1 as SGHRS and CDR2 as YFSETQ. CDR3 amino acids: CASSLLGSIETQYF. CDR3 bases: TGCGCCAGCAGCTTGTTAGGCTCAATCGAGACCCAGTACTTC.

V usage is TRBV12-3 or TRBV12-4 and J usage is TRBJ2-7; TRBD1 agrees at 8 bases. The V and J ends lost 6 bases and 5 bases, in that order; junction bases with no gene match: 9. CDR3 length: 14 residues. CDR3 DNA: TGTGCCAGCAGGTACGGGACAGGCGGCCACGAGCAGTACTTC. Its translation is CASRYGTGGHEQYF.

The genes are TRBV7-8 and TRBJ2-3; D not certain. Germline V gives CDR1 SGHVS, CDR2 FQNEAQ. The CDR3 has 14 residues. The V end was cut by 0 bases, the J end by 5 bases, with 9 bases between. For the CDR3, the DNA is TGTGCCAGCAGCTTAGCGTTAATCGGAGATACGCAGTATTTT. Translating it yields CASSLALIGDTQYF.

CDR3 residues: CSASPTGVYQETQYF. In DNA, the CDR3 is TGCAGTGCTAGTCCGACAGGGGTATACCAAGAGACCCAGTACTTC. The chain carries TRBV20-1 and TRBJ2-5; 8 bases line up with TRBD1. After removal of 3 bases from V and 0 bases from J, the junction contained 6 bases not matched to a gene. This CDR3 has 15 amino acids. CDR1 and CDR2 from the germline V gene are DFQATT and SNEGSKA (reference sequence).

This clonotype appeared a few times. This chain connects TRBV20-1 to TRBJ2-3, with 10 nucleotides matching TRBD2. Trimming took 7 bases from V and 4 from J; bases not matched to a gene: 2. CDR1 DFQATT and CDR2 SNEGSKA come from the germline V gene (reference sequence). This CDR3 has 12 residues. The CDR3 loop is CSELAGADTQYF. The CDR3, as DNA: TGCAGTGAGCTAGCGGGAGCAGATACGCAGTATTTT.

This clonotype has just a few counts. The chain is built from TRBV13 and TRBJ2-1; D is perhaps TRBD2 (5 bases). Germline CDR1 reads PRHDT; CDR2 reads FYEKMQ (reference sequence). The CDR3 spans 14 residues. V dropped 5 bases and J dropped 4 bases, with 12 bases sitting between them. The CDR3 loop is CASSEGGGYNEQFF. The CDR3 DNA reads TGTGCCAGCAGCGAGGGCGGTGGGTACAATGAGCAGTTCTTC.

This clonotype has at least ten counts. J is TRBJ2-5 and V is TRBV12-3 or TRBV12-4; maybe TRBD2 (6 bases). The CDR3 loop spans 13 amino acids. V was shortened by 7 bases and J by 5 bases, with 14 bases between the two germline ends. The CDR3 here is CASTLGGGETQYF. CDR3 DNA: TGTGCCAGCACTCTGGGAGGTGGGGAGACCCAGTACTTC.

There are many counts of this clonotype. V is TRBV20-1 and J is TRBJ2-7; D is unclear. Trimming left V 1 base short and J 5 bases short, with 9 bases between. CDR1 and CDR2 from the germline V gene are DFQATT and SNEGSKA (reference sequence). The CDR3 has 12 residues. The chain's CDR3 is CSARVGINEQYF. The CDR3 DNA reads TGCAGTGCTAGAGTAGGGATCAACGAGCAGTACTTC.

The V call is TRBV15, the J call TRBJ2-7; 9 bases are shared with TRBD1. The ends lost 2 bases at V and 3 bases at J; junction bases unmatched: 5. The germline CDR1 and CDR2 sequences are LNHNV and YYDKDF (reference sequence). CDR3 size: 15 residues. CDR3 region: CATSRPMTGGYEQYF. The CDR3 coding sequence is TGTGCCACCAGCAGACCAATGACAGGGGGCTACGAGCAGTACTTC.

The rearrangement uses TRBV10-3 and TRBJ2-2, with 13 nucleotides matching TRBD2. Losses at the gene ends were 6 bases for V and 3 bases for J; bases not matched to a gene: 1. This CDR3 has 15 residues. The germline gives CDR1 ENHRY, CDR2 SYGVKD. CDR3 coding DNA: TGTGCCATCAGCGGACTAGCGGGGGACACCGGGGAGCTGTTTTTT. Amino acids: CAISGLAGDTGELFF.

This clonotype has only a few counts. The chain combines TRBV7-2 with TRBJ2-7, with TRBD1 identical over 7 bases. CDR1 SGHTA and CDR2 FQGNSA come from the germline V gene. The CDR3 contains 15 residues. J lost 3 bases, V lost 1 base, and 6 bases had no gene match. The DNA for the CDR3 is TGTGCCAGCAGCTTAGTCCGGGACAGCAGCTACGAGCAGTACTTC. It specifies CASSLVRDSSYEQYF.

Comments on this clonotype: A read error is likely, as this CDR3 ends without the conserved phenylalanine or tryptophan. The DNA is left out, because the CDR3 cannot be placed on it with certainty; the CDR3 is given as TCRdb lists it. V gene TRBV3-1 combines with J gene TRBJ1-1; the table's TRBD1 call for D was not verified on the DNA. The CDR3 is 12 amino acids long, termini counted. CDR1 LGHDT and CDR2 YNNKEL come from the germline V gene (reference sequence). The CDR3 reads CASSQGPGTPLL.

V and J are TRBV6-2 or TRBV6-3 and TRBJ2-7; D is possibly TRBD1 (5 bases). Deletions cut 4 bases from V and 3 bases from J, with 13 bases between. This CDR3 has 14 residues. The germline CDR1 and CDR2 sequences are MNHEY and SVGEGT. The CDR3: CASSWRKGIYEQYF. The CDR3 DNA follows: TGTGCCAGCAGTTGGCGGAAGGGGATCTACGAGCAGTACTTC.

This clonotype turned up a few times. The V gene is TRBV3-1, the J gene TRBJ2-1, with 9 nucleotides matching TRBD2. Germline V gene lookup returns CDR1 LGHDT and CDR2 YNNKEL (reference sequence). The CDR3 spans 17 residues. Unmatched junction bases numbered 7, after V lost 0 bases and J lost 4 bases. The CDR3 reads CASSQDAAGGPYNEQFF. CDR3 nucleotides: TGTGCCAGCAGCCAAGATGCTGCGGGGGGGCCGTACAATGAGCAGTTCTTC.

This clonotype was detected many times. This chain links TRBV20-1 with TRBJ2-7, with D tentatively TRBD2 (6 bases). Germline V CDR1 and CDR2: DFQATT, SNEGSKA (reference sequence). With 6 bases removed from V and 0 bases from J, the gap between germline ends came to 15 bases. The CDR3 loop spans 14 amino acids. In DNA, the CDR3 is TGCAGTGCCCAGCAGCGGGTGAACTCCTACGAGCAGTACTTC. Amino acids: CSAQQRVNSYEQYF.